This T cell receptor beta chain is from a study of T-cell memory formation after mild COVID-19. At the level of the study: TCR clusters were largely donor specific. Study-wide points: Whereas later expanders leaned CD4+, clones contracting day 15 to 85 showed a balanced CD4/CD8 makeup.

Germline CDR1 and CDR2: WSHSY and SAAADI. V lost 4 bases, J lost 4 bases, and 4 bases lay in between. The CDR3 loop spans 11 amino acids. TCRdb analysed the 5' RACE reads with MiXCR anew, one entry per CDR3 protein. There are 260,000 or so distinct CDR3 sequences in the sample; 16% occur only once, and roughly a fifth lies in the top ten. This clonotype showed up many times. Antigen unknown. Sequencing was performed on PBMCs or a T cell subset sorted from them (not recorded which). The chain carries TRBV10-2 and TRBJ2-5; D gene ambiguous. This clonotype was obtained from a man aged 18-30 years who had mild COVID-19 (a few samples of this study predate the infection). Cell type and time point are not known. This CDR3 is CASSVTETQYF. The CDR3 DNA follows: TGCGCCAGCAGTGTGACAGAGACCCAGTACTTC.